What follows is one T cell receptor beta chain and its context. What it binds is not known. From germline, CDR1 is SGHAT and CDR2 FQNNGV. V was pared by 3 bases and J by 6 bases, with 11 bases of the junction left unmatched. The CDR3 has 18 amino acids. This sample is part of a study of blood T cells in healthy people across ages. Study observations and caveats: Unsorted PBMCs blocked a conclusive comparison of naive and antigen-experienced cells.

The sample providers were healthy Caucasian people from Russia, aged about 6 to 95. Primed by a sample-barcoded 5' primer and a J-beta primer mix, a second PCR proceeded for about 6 to 12 cycles. MiXCR, applied by TCRdb to the 5' RACE reads, yields one record per CDR3 protein. The table records about 680,000 distinct CDR3 sequences, about 52% of them present only once. The clonotype originates from a woman aged 55-75 years in good health. The V gene is TRBV11-2, the J gene TRBJ2-3; 14 nucleotides align to TRBD2. The sequencing input was blood. CDR3 sequence reads: CASSLGLAGDSFEDTQYF. In nucleotides, the CDR3 is TGTGCCAGCAGCTTGGGACTAGCGGGAGACTCATTCGAGGATACGCAGTATTTT.